Presented here are 10 T cell receptor beta chains from one specimen sequenced in a study of identical twins. MiXCR, applied by TCRdb to the 5' RACE reads, yields one record per CDR3 protein. The table lists 250,000 or so distinct CDR3 sequences, about 9% of them singletons, with 3% in the top ten. This same sample was also part of a study on yellow fever vaccine responses in identical twins.

What was sequenced was CD8+ T cells sorted from blood. These receptors were taken from a woman aged 18-29 years in good health.

The chain has TRBV7-9 and TRBJ2-1; 14 bases match TRBD2. The CDR3 spans 17 residues. Losses at the gene ends were 5 bases for V and 4 bases for J; bases not matched to a gene: 7. CDR1 and CDR2 from the germline V gene are SEHNR and FQNEAQ (reference sequence). CDR3 nucleotide sequence: TGTGCCAGCAGCGGCCGACTAGCGGGGGGGCCTTACAATGAGCAGTTCTTC. Amino acid sequence: CASSGRLAGGPYNEQFF.

The chain uses TRBV5-1 and TRBJ1-1; D ambiguous. CDR3 length equals 13 residues. Germline CDR1 SGHRS, CDR2 YFSETQ. Trimming took 0 bases from V and 4 from J, leaving 7 bases between them. CDR3 bases: TGCGCCAGCAGCTTGGATAAGGGCACTGAAGCTTTCTTT. Encoded protein: CASSLDKGTEAFF.

The rearrangement joins TRBV27 to TRBJ2-5, with D tentatively TRBD2 (5 bases). Germline CDR1 is MNHEY and CDR2 is SMNVEV (reference sequence). Trimming removed 5 bases from V and 12 bases from J, with 16 bases in between. This CDR3 region has 12 residues. In nucleotides, the CDR3 is TGTGCCAGCAGTATGGTGGGCCGGGAAGAGTACTTC. It encodes CASSMVGREEYF.

The chain is built from TRBV6-2 or TRBV6-3 and TRBJ2-7, with D possibly TRBD1 on 5 matching bases. Germline V gene lookup returns CDR1 MNHEY and CDR2 SVGEGT. The V end was cut by 2 bases, the J end by 3 bases, with 14 bases between. The CDR3 runs 15 residues. The CDR3 DNA follows: TGTGCCAGCAGTTACGAACAGGTTTTGTACTACGAGCAGTACTTC. Translation: CASSYEQVLYYEQYF.

The chain is built from TRBV4-1 and TRBJ2-7; 8 bases fit TRBD1. The length of the CDR3 is 15 residues. CDR1 and CDR2 (germline): MGHRA, YSYEKL. The V gene end was trimmed by 2 bases and the J gene end by 2 bases; junction bases not matched to a gene: 5. The CDR3 is CASSQYRDRPYEQYF. The DNA for the CDR3 is TGCGCCAGCAGCCAATACCGGGACAGGCCCTACGAGCAGTACTTC.

The sample holds a few counts of this clonotype. J is TRBJ2-1 and V is TRBV7-9; possibly TRBD2 for D (5 bases). Trimming stripped 1 base from V and 3 bases from J, with 13 bases between. The CDR3 length is 16 residues. Germline V CDR1 and CDR2: SEHNR, FQNEAQ (reference sequence). CDR3 coding DNA: TGTGCCAGCAGCTTAGGTCCCACAGCGGTCTACAATGAGCAGTTCTTC. It yields the protein CASSLGPTAVYNEQFF.

The chain has TRBV6-5 and TRBJ2-3, with D hard to call. CDR3 size: 14 residues. Germline V gives CDR1 MNHEY, CDR2 SVGAGI. V dropped 2 bases and J dropped 6 bases, with 12 bases sitting between them. CDR3 amino acids: CASSYLSEPDTQYF. In nucleotides, the CDR3 is TGTGCCAGCAGTTACCTCTCCGAGCCGGATACGCAGTATTTT.

The V gene is TRBV6-1, the J gene TRBJ2-1, with 13 bases fitting TRBD2. From germline, CDR1 is MNHNS and CDR2 SASEGT. The CDR3 sequence is 15 residues long. V was pared by 6 bases and J by 10 bases, with 9 bases of the junction left unmatched. The CDR3 sequence is CASSPGLAGVGEQFF. CDR3 nucleotides: TGTGCCAGCAGCCCCGGACTAGCGGGAGTAGGCGAGCAGTTCTTC.

This chain links TRBV7-3 with TRBJ2-7; 7 bases line up with TRBD2. V dropped 5 bases and J dropped 2; count of bases not matched to a gene: 12. The CDR3 covers 16 residues. Per germline, CDR1 SGHTA and CDR2 FQGTGA. DNA of the CDR3: TGTGCCAGCAGCGGGGGAGGGGAGAACAATCCCTACGAGCAGTACTTC. Translated: CASSGGGENNPYEQYF.

This clonotype was counted a few times. The J gene is TRBJ2-3, the V gene TRBV11-2, with TRBD2 as a possible D gene (6 bases). The ends were cut back, 4 bases at V and 2 bases at J, with 16 bases in the middle. CDR1 is SGHAT and CDR2 is FQNNGV in the germline V gene. This CDR3 contains 16 residues. The CDR3 region has the DNA TGTGCCAGCAGCTCTACTTGGGGGGATTCCACAGATACGCAGTATTTT. This codes for CASSSTWGDSTDTQYF.